The text below deals with one T cell receptor beta chain. Its antigen is still unknown. The data are from a study of human T cells and chemical hapten exposure. As for the study in general: Minor pooled library volume differences mainly drove per-sample TCR yield variation. General study findings and limits: TCRs above 1 in 1000 frequency did not change with DPC sensitization.

Trimming removed 4 bases from V and 0 bases from J, with 14 bases in between. Germline CDR1 and CDR2: SGDLS and YYNGEE. The CDR3 consists of 17 residues. The study used a library that attached unique molecular identifiers to individual cDNA molecules. In the authors' methods: A per-sample median of about 100,000 TCRs was observed, with counts ranging from about 23,224 to 690,600. TCRdb independently ran MiXCR on the RACE reads; one entry per CDR3 protein. The V and J calls shown here were made by TCRdb, not taken from the authors' results. The table has about 79,000 distinct CDR3 sequences, under 10% seen once. The time point was: healthy volunteer bleed at 6 weeks. The template was total RNA from unfractionated whole blood.

The rearrangement joins TRBV9 to TRBJ1-6; D is undetermined. The specimen was whole blood. The sequence was obtained from a male donor in good health. Some clones in this sample may be carry-over from other donors' samples. The CDR3 DNA reads TGTGCCAGCAGCCCCCTCGCCGGGAGCTCCTATAATTCACCCCTCCACTTT. This encodes CASSPLAGSSYNSPLHF.